One and the same sample provided the 26 T cell receptor beta chains below, sequenced in a study of blood T cell repertoires in COVID-19 (dated by TCRdb to 2018 to 2021). Libraries were prepared through the immunoSEQ multiplex PCR assay. This is the immuneACCESS table as TCRdb keeps it, with only in-frame sequences that have V and J called. A part of the clones is gone; compared with another copy, unresolved V genes explain less than half, and the rest is unexplained. This sample comprises hundreds of thousands of clones, about 88% of them detected only once. 3% of the sample comes from the top ten. Source material: peripheral blood. These receptors were collected from a human donor in a cohort sampled during active COVID-19.

The chain has TRBV19 and TRBJ1-5; possibly TRBD1 for D (5 bases). Trimming removed 9 bases at V and 3 bases at J, with 9 bases between. Germline CDR1 LNHDA, CDR2 SQIVND (reference sequence). The CDR3 contains 12 residues. The CDR3 here is CASAGINQPQHF. CDR3 sequence (DNA): TGTGCCAGCGCAGGGATCAATCAGCCCCAGCATTTT.

The chain has TRBV28 and TRBJ2-5; 11 bases are shared with TRBD1. CDR3 length: 15 residues. Germline lookup yields CDR1 MDHEN and CDR2 SYDVKM. The V and J ends lost 2 bases and 4 bases, in that order; junction bases with no gene match: 3. CDR3 DNA: TGTGCCAGCAGTTTAGTTGGGACAGGGGGAGAGACCCAGTACTTC. Residues: CASSLVGTGGETQYF.

The chain combines TRBV30 with TRBJ2-5, with a possible D match to TRBD2 (6 bases). The CDR3 sequence is 17 residues long. Germline V lookup: CDR1 GTSNPN, CDR2 SVGIG (reference sequence). With 4 bases removed from V and 5 bases from J, the gap between germline ends came to 26 bases. CDR3: CAWTSRWGIGGTETQYF. In DNA, the CDR3 is TGTGCCTGGACCTCCCGGTGGGGGATCGGGGGAACGGAGACCCAGTACTTC.

The genes are TRBV6-1 and TRBJ2-1, with TRBD2 matching over 7 bases. The V gene end was trimmed by 0 bases and the J gene end by 7 bases; junction bases not matched to a gene: 6. In germline, CDR1 is MNHNS, CDR2 SASEGT. This CDR3 region has 15 residues. The CDR3 nucleotides read TGTGCCAGCAGTGAAGCAGGACTAGTTCGGAATGAGCAGTTCTTC. Translated, it gives CASSEAGLVRNEQFF.

In this sample, this clone turned up once. The chain is built from TRBV7-2 and TRBJ1-1; a weak D match, TRBD1 (5 bases). Germline CDR1 is SGHTA and CDR2 is FQGNSA. The CDR3 extends over 14 amino acids. Between the trimmed V and J ends, which lost 5 bases and 3 bases, there was a span of 13 bases. CDR3 amino acids: CASSLSGGDTEAFF. In DNA, the CDR3 is TGTGCCAGCAGCCTATCTGGGGGGGACACTGAAGCTTTCTTT.

The rearrangement links TRBV6-1 to TRBJ2-2, with D possibly being TRBD1 (5 bases). The V gene lost 3 bases and the J gene lost 4 bases, with 12 bases spanning the gap. There are 15 residues in the CDR3. Per the germline V gene, CDR1 is MNHNS and CDR2 is SASEGT. DNA of the CDR3: TGTGCCAGCAGTGAGATTGGACAAGTCACCGGGGAGCTGTTTTTT. The encoded protein is CASSEIGQVTGELFF.

The chain uses TRBV2 and TRBJ1-2; 10 nucleotides align to TRBD1. CDR3 length: 14 amino acids. V lost 10 bases to trimming and J lost 4 bases; unmatched junction nucleotides: 9. CDR1 SNHLY and CDR2 FYNNEI come from the germline V gene. This chain's CDR3 is CATPGTGAGYGYTF. The CDR3 nucleotides are TGTGCCACCCCGGGGACAGGGGCGGGCTATGGCTACACCTTC. The full variable domain, with the rest looked up from reference TRBV2 and TRBJ1-2, is EPEVTQTPSHQVTQMGQEVILRCVPISNHLYFYWYRQILGQKVEFLVSFYNNEISEKSEIFDDQFSVERPDGSNFTLKIRSTKLEDSAMYFCATPGTGAGYGYTFGSGTRLTVV.

J is TRBJ1-2 and V is TRBV27; TRBD1 matches 8 bases. V gave up 5 bases and J gave up 5 bases; unmatched junction bases: 4. This CDR3 has 13 amino acids. The germline V gene has CDR1 MNHEY and CDR2 SMNVEV (reference sequence). CDR3 DNA: TGTGCCAGCAGTCCTAGACAGGGGTATGGCTACACCTTC. It codes for CASSPRQGYGYTF.

A few counts support this clone. This chain joins TRBV11-1 and TRBJ1-2; 7 bases map to TRBD1. The CDR3 covers 16 residues. V dropped 5 bases and J dropped 3; count of bases not matched to a gene: 12. Germline CDR1 is SGHAT and CDR2 is FQDESV (reference sequence). The CDR3 sequence is CASSRILSGGDYGYTF. The CDR3 DNA follows: TGTGCCAGCAGCCGAATCTTATCAGGGGGTGACTATGGCTACACCTTC.

This clone was observed a handful of times. The genes are TRBV4-2 and TRBJ1-1; tentatively, D is TRBD1 (6 bases). The CDR3 totals 17 residues. Germline CDR1 LGHNA, CDR2 YNFKEQ. Trimming shortened V by 4 bases and J by 5 bases, and 23 bases separated the two germline ends. This CDR3 is CASSPDRQAGAVTEAFF. The CDR3 nucleotides read TGTGCCAGCAGCCCGGACCGACAGGCCGGCGCGGTAACTGAAGCTTTCTTT.

The chain couples TRBV18 to TRBJ2-3, with D unclear. The CDR3 extends over 12 amino acids. Germline values: CDR1 KGHSH, CDR2 LQKENI. The V end lost 3 bases, the J end lost 5 bases, and 6 bases lay between the germline ends. The CDR3 here is CASSPGEDTQYF. CDR3 nucleotides: TGTGCCAGCTCACCGGGCGAAGATACGCAGTATTTT.

The count of this clone is one. The chain carries TRBV28 and TRBJ2-1, with TRBD1 as a possible D gene (5 bases). The CDR3 runs to 14 residues. Per the germline V gene, CDR1 is MDHEN and CDR2 is SYDVKM. Trimming cost V 3 bases and J 8 bases, with 14 bases left between them. CDR3 DNA sequence: TGTGCCAGCAGTTTGGCCAGGGAAATCGATGAGCAGTTCTTC. It encodes CASSLAREIDEQFF.

The chain recombines TRBV28 with TRBJ2-7; TRBD1 matches at 8 bases. The trim removed 3 bases at V and 4 bases at J, leaving 11 bases unmatched. Germline CDR1 is MDHEN and CDR2 is SYDVKM. This CDR3 region has 16 residues. The DNA of the CDR3 is TGTGCCAGCAGTTTTAGCTTGGCAGGGGGCAGTTACGAGCAGTACTTC. Amino acids: CASSFSLAGGSYEQYF.

V is TRBV6-6 and J is TRBJ2-1; no firm D call. CDR1 and CDR2 (germline): MNHNY, SVGAGI (reference sequence). Trimming left V 0 bases short and J 8 bases short, with 5 bases between. The CDR3 is made up of 12 amino acids. The DNA for the CDR3 is TGTGCCAGCAGTTACTCCCCGGATGAGCAGTTCTTC. It yields the protein CASSYSPDEQFF.

V usage is TRBV27 and J usage is TRBJ2-7; the match to TRBD2 covers 8 bases. The CDR3 consists of 15 residues. CDR1 is MNHEY and CDR2 is SMNVEV in the germline V gene (reference sequence). The J segment lost 3 bases and the V segment lost 5 bases, leaving 9 bases of the junction unmatched. The CDR3 coding sequence is TGTGCCAGCAGTCACGGGACTAGACTGATCTACGAGCAGTACTTC. It is translated as CASSHGTRLIYEQYF.

This chain connects TRBV5-1 to TRBJ2-7; 9 bases match TRBD1. Germline CDR1 and CDR2: SGHRS and YFSETQ. CDR3 length: 14 amino acids. The ends lost 2 bases at V and 4 bases at J; junction bases unmatched: 4. Here the CDR3 reads CASSFRDRVYEQYF. DNA of the CDR3: TGCGCCAGCAGCTTCCGGGACAGGGTATACGAGCAGTACTTC.

The rearrangement links TRBV3-1 (or the pseudogene TRBV3-2) to TRBJ2-3; D is unclear. The CDR3 covers 12 residues. V was shortened by 4 bases and J by 4 bases, with 6 bases between the two germline ends. Germline CDR1 is LGHDT and CDR2 is YNNKEL (reference sequence). As DNA, the CDR3 is TGTGCCAGCAGCCCCCAGGCAGATACGCAGTATTTT. Amino acid sequence: CASSPQADTQYF.

This clone was found many times. V gene TRBV19 combines with J gene TRBJ2-2; D possibly corresponds to TRBD2 (5 bases). Germline V gives CDR1 LNHDA, CDR2 SQIVND (reference sequence). CDR3 length: 14 amino acids. V was clipped by 5 bases and J by 6 bases, with 13 bases between them. CDR3 region: CASSPGMAPGELFF. For the CDR3, the DNA is TGTGCCAGTAGTCCGGGGATGGCCCCCGGGGAGCTGTTTTTT. The full variable domain, with the rest looked up from reference TRBV19 and TRBJ2-2, is DGGITQSPKYLFRKEGQNVTLSCEQNLNHDAMYWYRQDPGQGLRLIYYSQIVNDFQKGDIAEGYSVSREKKESFPLTVTSAQKNPTAFYLCASSPGMAPGELFFGEGSRLTVL.

The chain recombines TRBV7-9 with TRBJ2-5; 11 bases line up with TRBD2. The germline V gene encodes CDR1 SEHNR and CDR2 FQNEAQ (reference sequence). The CDR3 has 19 residues. V trimming: 3 bases; J trimming: 2 bases; junction bases outside the gene matches: 14. CDR3 in amino acids: CASSFLRLAGIRGQETQYF. As DNA, the CDR3 is TGTGCCAGCAGCTTTTTGCGACTAGCGGGGATCCGGGGGCAAGAGACCCAGTACTTC.

V gene TRBV7-2 combines with J gene TRBJ2-1, with 11 bases that match TRBD1. Trimming took 3 bases from V and 6 from J; bases not matched to a gene: 4. This CDR3 region has 15 residues. CDR1 and CDR2 (germline): SGHTA, FQGNSA. CDR3 protein: CASSFRDRGANEQFF. DNA for the CDR3: TGTGCCAGCAGCTTCAGGGACAGGGGGGCCAATGAGCAGTTCTTC.

This clone was detected only once. V and J are TRBV11-3 and TRBJ2-3; 9 bases line up with TRBD2. The CDR3 has 18 amino acids. Germline values: CDR1 SGHNT, CDR2 YENEEA. Trimming cost V 5 bases and J 2 bases; bases outside gene matches: 14. CDR3 sequence: CASSVMPPSGRPTDTQYF. The CDR3 DNA reads as TGTGCCAGCAGCGTAATGCCCCCAAGCGGGAGGCCCACAGATACGCAGTATTTT.

The table lists this clone with a count of one. This rearrangement joins TRBV27 to TRBJ1-6, with 7 bases matching TRBD1. CDR1 and CDR2 from the germline V gene are MNHEY and SMNVEV (reference sequence). This CDR3 is 14 amino acids long. V gave up 6 bases and J gave up 3 bases; unmatched junction bases: 2. The CDR3 reads CASSRDSYNSPLHF. CDR3 nucleotides: TGTGCCAGCAGCCGGGACAGCTATAATTCACCCCTCCACTTT.

The V call is TRBV5-1, the J call TRBJ2-3; D is unresolved. Germline CDR1 and CDR2: SGHRS and YFSETQ. V gave up 0 bases and J gave up 0 bases, with 11 bases separating them. The CDR3 extends over 16 amino acids. CDR3 protein: CASSLVGAFSTDTQYF. Here the CDR3 DNA reads TGCGCCAGCAGCTTGGTTGGAGCCTTTAGCACAGATACGCAGTATTTT.

This clone has a handful of counts. The CDR3 here is CASRMQGSDSPLHF. For the CDR3, the DNA is TGTGCCAGTAGGATGCAGGGTTCGGATTCACCCCTCCACTTT. This rearrangement joins TRBV19 to TRBJ1-6; possibly TRBD1 for D (5 bases). V was clipped by 6 bases and J by 8 bases, with 14 bases between them. CDR1 and CDR2 from the germline V gene are LNHDA and SQIVND (reference sequence). The CDR3 has 14 residues.

The V gene is TRBV24-1, the J gene TRBJ2-5; D unclear. Germline lookup yields CDR1 KGHDR and CDR2 SFDVKD. The CDR3 totals 15 residues. V was clipped by 5 bases and J by 1 base, with 13 bases between them. CDR3 bases: TGTGCCACCAGTGTCGGCGGTCGAACCCAAGAGACCCAGTACTTC. Protein product: CATSVGGRTQETQYF.

The V and J genes are TRBV7-9 and TRBJ2-1; D possibly corresponds to TRBD1 (6 bases). Trimming stripped 11 bases from V and 8 bases from J, with 13 bases between. CDR3 length: 11 residues. Germline CDR1 SEHNR, CDR2 FQNEAQ (reference sequence). The CDR3 is CAGDMVDEQFF. The CDR3 coding sequence is TGTGCCGGGGACATGGTCGATGAGCAGTTCTTC.